The clone carrying this T cell receptor (beta chain) appeared many times. This sample stems from a study of molecular identifiers for immune sequencing clone quantification. Trimming took off 3 bases at V and 4 bases at J, with 3 bases between the two ends. The CDR3 loop spans 11 amino acids. From germline, CDR1 is LNHDA and CDR2 SQIVND (reference sequence). Using its own MiXCR run on the PCR reads, TCRdb lists one record per CDR3 protein. The sample includes about 35,000 distinct CDR3 sequences, about 18% of them seen just once. Material for sequencing was naive CD8+ T cells from blood, with Jurkat cell RNA spiked in. Subset specified: FACS-sorted CD8+CD4-CCR7+CD45RA+ naive T cells. The TCR sequence derives from a human donor in good health. Some libraries in this study had Jurkat cell RNA spiked in. V and J are TRBV19 and TRBJ1-1, with D uncertain. Here the CDR3 DNA reads TGTGCCAGTAGTATCGGCACTGAAGCTTTCTTT. Translating it yields CASSIGTEAFF.